Described below is a single T cell receptor beta chain sequence and its context. Libraries were prepared by immunoSEQ multiplex PCR; TCRdb keeps only in-frame clonotypes and omits some of them. The data show about 170,000 clones, roughly 86% seen once. Germline CDR1 and CDR2: MGHRA and YSYEKL. The CDR3 sequence is 13 residues long. Trimming left V 4 bases short and J 4 bases short, with 9 bases between. These data originate in a study of blood T cell repertoires in COVID-19. Study-wide context: Donors in the United States, Italy and Spain gave samples during acute or convalescent COVID-19.

Input material: peripheral blood. The chain links TRBV4-1 to TRBJ2-3, with D unresolved. This clonotype originated in a man in his sixties with COVID-19, enrolled during active disease. The CDR3 is CASSLLPADTQYF. The CDR3 coding sequence is TGCGCCAGCAGCCTCCTCCCGGCAGATACGCAGTATTTT.